This entry concerns a single TCR beta chain. Its antigen is unidentified. Data came from immunoSEQ multiplex PCR; TCRdb stores just in-frame clones and leaves some out. The data show 260,000 or so clones, 70% to 90% seen once. The sample comes from a study of cytomegalovirus exposure and HLA in healthy donors. This CDR3 has 14 amino acids. Whole-study results and caveats: Investigators reported around 150 TCR beta chains as tied to cytomegalovirus.

This rearrangement joins TRBV21-1 to TRBJ2-2; the table gives TRBD2 as D, unverified against the DNA. TRBV21-1 is a documented pseudogene. Sequencing input: PBMCs. This clonotype was obtained from a young woman in good health and CMV-seronegative. The CDR3 DNA reads as TGTGCCAGCAAAGGGAGTCTAAACACCGGGGAGCTGTTTTTT. Residues: CASKGSLNTGELFF.